This is a list of T cell receptor beta chains from one sample in a study of cytomegalovirus exposure and HLA in healthy donors. Profiled with immunoSEQ multiplex PCR; TCRdb holds only in-frame clones, not every one. Here the sample spans roughly 150,000 clones, 65% to 90% being singletons. The sample taken for sequencing was PBMCs. These receptors were collected from a male donor in good health and CMV-seronegative. The CDR3 runs from the conserved cysteine through the conserved F or W. D genes are given only for firm matches. Clone sizes are given selectively: once, few, many, or a class where the clone is expanded.

size	J	D	V	CDR3	DNA
.	TRBJ2-3	TRBD2	TRBV7-2	CASSLVAGAGDTQYF	TGTGCCAGCAGCTTAGTAGCGGGGGCGGGAGATACGCAGTATTTT
.	TRBJ2-1	TRBD1	TRBV18	CASSLQTGDEQFF	TGTGCCAGCTCACTCCAAACAGGGGATGAGCAGTTCTTC
few	TRBJ2-1	TRBD1	TRBV7-9	CASSLDRGVYNEQFF	TGTGCCAGCAGTCTAGACAGGGGAGTCTACAATGAGCAGTTCTTC
.	TRBJ2-7	.	TRBV2	CASSETREASEQYF	TGTGCCAGCAGCGAAACTAGGGAGGCTAGCGAGCAGTACTTC
.	TRBJ1-3	.	TRBV2	CASSDRGGGNTIYF	TGTGCCAGCAGTGATCGCGGAGGTGGAAACACCATATATTTT
.	TRBJ2-1	.	TRBV5-1	CASTYDNEQFF	TGCGCCAGCACCTACGACAATGAGCAGTTCTTC
once	TRBJ2-3	TRBD2	TRBV7-2	CASSLSGVETDTQYF	TGTGCCAGCAGCCTAAGCGGGGTTGAGACAGATACGCAGTATTTT
once	TRBJ2-7	TRBD2	TRBV4-2	CASSHQKTSGGTNSYEQYF	TGTGCCAGCAGCCACCAAAAGACTAGCGGGGGTACCAACTCCTACGAGCAGTACTTC
.	TRBJ1-6	.	TRBV27	CASSFRQGNNSPLHF	TGTGCCAGCAGTTTTAGGCAGGGGAATAATTCACCCCTCCACTTT
few	TRBJ2-5	.	TRBV6-1	CASSRQSSQETQYF	TGTGCCAGCAGCCGACAGAGTTCGCAAGAGACCCAGTACTTC
.	TRBJ1-2	.	TRBV6-5	CASTKDSNYGYTF	TGTGCCAGCACAAAGGACAGTAACTATGGCTACACCTTC
.	TRBJ1-2	.	TRBV7-9	CASSSNLGLYGYTF	TGTGCCAGCAGCTCCAATCTAGGACTCTATGGCTACACCTTC
.	TRBJ2-7	TRBD1	TRBV29-1	CSGTGAQDEQYF	TGCAGCGGGACAGGGGCCCAGGACGAGCAGTACTTC
.	TRBJ2-3	TRBD2	TRBV29-1	CSVTRLAESTDTQYF	TGCAGCGTCACAAGACTAGCGGAGAGCACAGATACGCAGTATTTT
.	TRBJ2-1	TRBD1	TRBV5-5	CASAPPGQSEFF	TGTGCCAGCGCCCCCCCGGGACAGAGTGAGTTCTTC
.	TRBJ1-2	.	TRBV19	CASSSRASGYTF	TGTGCCAGTAGTTCTCGCGCGTCTGGCTACACCTTC
.	TRBJ1-2	TRBD1	TRBV7-2	CASTARRDRGPHYGYTF	TGTGCCAGCACCGCCCGACGGGACAGGGGACCTCACTATGGCTACACCTTC
.	TRBJ2-5	.	TRBV10-3	CAISVQGREETQYF	TGTGCCATCAGTGTACAGGGTAGAGAAGAGACCCAGTACTTC
.	TRBJ2-7	TRBD2	TRBV5-1	CASSQLAGSSYEQYF	TGCGCCAGCAGCCAACTAGCGGGGAGCTCCTACGAGCAGTACTTC
.	TRBJ2-2	.	TRBV6-5	CASSYRRANTGELFF	TGTGCCAGCAGTTACCGCAGGGCGAACACCGGGGAGCTGTTTTTT
once	TRBJ1-5	.	TRBV10-1	CASSTGNQPQHF	TGCGCCAGCAGTACTGGCAATCAGCCCCAGCATTTT
.	TRBJ2-5	.	TRBV7-7	CASSLGGTPGETQYF	TGTGCCAGCAGCTTAGGCGGAACACCTGGAGAGACCCAGTACTTC
few	TRBJ2-7	TRBD2	TRBV7-2	CASSRLAGGPDEQYF	TGTGCCAGCAGCCGACTAGCGGGGGGGCCAGACGAGCAGTACTTC
.	TRBJ1-5	TRBD1	TRBV2	CASSWDRGSSNQPQHF	TGTGCCAGCAGCTGGGACAGGGGCTCTAGCAATCAGCCCCAGCATTTT
.	TRBJ2-1	.	TRBV30	CAWSSPLSSGEQFF	TGTGCCTGGAGTTCGCCCCTTTCGTCGGGGGAGCAGTTCTTC
.	TRBJ2-2	.	TRBV5-4	CASSLTTGNTGELFF	TGTGCCAGCAGCTTGACCACAGGGAACACCGGGGAGCTGTTTTTT
.	TRBJ1-6	.	TRBV2	CASRGGVSSYNSPLHF	TGTGCCAGCAGGGGGGGGGTAAGCTCCTATAATTCACCCCTCCACTTT
.	TRBJ2-7	.	TRBV19	CASSVTGYEQYF	TGTGCCAGTAGTGTAACAGGGTACGAGCAGTACTTC
once	TRBJ1-2	TRBD1	TRBV6-5	CASSPRDRTYGYTF	TGTGCCAGCAGCCCGCGGGACAGGACATATGGCTACACCTTC
.	TRBJ2-1	TRBD2	TRBV6-5	CASSYKGAGGSYEQFF	TGTGCCAGCAGTTACAAGGGCGCGGGAGGGTCCTATGAGCAGTTCTTC
.	TRBJ2-1	TRBD1	TRBV9	CASSFSRTQGARNEQFF	TGTGCCAGCAGCTTCAGCCGCACCCAGGGGGCGCGCAATGAGCAGTTCTTC
.	TRBJ2-6	.	TRBV19	CASTPGGAGANVLTF	TGTGCCAGTACCCCGGGGGGCGCGGGGGCCAACGTCCTGACTTTC
.	TRBJ2-2	.	TRBV10-2	CASPWPGTGELFF	TGCGCCAGCCCTTGGCCGGGAACCGGGGAGCTGTTTTTT
.	TRBJ2-1	.	TRBV5-4	CASTKSGGTYNEQFF	TGTGCCAGCACCAAGAGTGGGGGCACCTACAATGAGCAGTTCTTC
.	TRBJ2-3	TRBD2	TRBV13	CASSFLSGGRTDTQYF	TGTGCCAGCAGCTTCCTCAGCGGGGGGCGCACAGATACGCAGTATTTT
.	TRBJ1-2	.	TRBV4-2	CASSQGQDGGYGYTF	TGTGCCAGCAGCCAAGGACAGGACGGCGGGTATGGCTACACCTTC
.	TRBJ1-5	.	TRBV11-2	CASSLDGSKGFQPQHF	TGTGCCAGCAGCTTAGACGGGAGTAAAGGTTTTCAGCCCCAGCATTTT
.	TRBJ2-2	.	TRBV10-2	CAGAGFEQGELFF	TGCGCCGGGGCAGGGTTCGAACAGGGGGAGCTGTTTTTT
.	TRBJ1-4	.	TRBV6-1	CASSVAGINEKLFF	TGTGCCAGCAGTGTGGCAGGGATTAATGAAAAACTGTTTTTT
.	TRBJ1-1	TRBD1	TRBV7-2	CASSSTGVYSEAFF	TGTGCCAGCAGCTCCACAGGGGTCTACAGTGAAGCTTTCTTT
.	TRBJ2-2	.	TRBV7-9	CASSRLYTGELFF	TGTGCCAGCAGCCGACTGTACACCGGGGAGCTGTTTTTT
.	TRBJ2-7	.	TRBV7-2	CASSSTGLGPYEQYF	TGTGCCAGCAGCTCGACAGGATTAGGACCCTACGAGCAGTACTTC
.	TRBJ1-4	TRBD1	TRBV11-2	CASSNGQARREKLFF	TGTGCCAGCAGCAACGGACAGGCCCGACGAGAAAAACTGTTTTTT
once	TRBJ1-3	.	TRBV9	CASSVNGANSGNTIYF	TGTGCCAGCAGCGTAAATGGGGCTAACTCTGGAAACACCATATATTTT
.	TRBJ1-6	TRBD1	TRBV7-6	CASSPGATGASSYNSPLHF	TGTGCCAGCAGCCCGGGGGCGACAGGGGCGAGCTCCTATAATTCACCCCTCCACTTT
.	TRBJ2-7	.	TRBV7-8	CASSFAEGSEQYF	TGTGCCAGCAGCTTTGCTGAGGGTAGCGAGCAGTACTTC
once	TRBJ1-2	TRBD1	TRBV27	CASRTGGNGYTF	TGTGCCAGTAGAACAGGGGGCAATGGCTACACCTTC
.	TRBJ2-1	.	TRBV5-4	CASSLNGGEQFF	TGTGCCAGCAGCTTGAACGGGGGAGAGCAGTTCTTC
.	TRBJ2-4	.	TRBV19	CASSKATGNIQYF	TGTGCCAGTAGTAAAGCTACCGGTAACATTCAGTACTTC
.	TRBJ1-1	.	TRBV6-1	CASLTRENTEAFF	TGTGCCAGCCTTACTAGGGAGAACACTGAAGCTTTCTTT
.	TRBJ1-2	.	TRBV29-1	CSATRDSQISGYTF	TGCAGCGCCACCCGGGACTCACAAATTTCTGGCTACACCTTC
once	TRBJ1-1	TRBD1	TRBV7-9	CASSADGTAANTEAFF	TGTGCCAGCAGCGCCGACGGGACAGCTGCGAACACTGAAGCTTTCTTT
.	TRBJ1-1	.	TRBV7-9	CASSLVGADTEAFF	TGTGCCAGCAGCCTAGTGGGGGCCGACACTGAAGCTTTCTTT
.	TRBJ1-3	TRBD1	TRBV6-1	CASSEKLTGDHTIYF	TGTGCCAGCAGTGAAAAGTTAACAGGGGATCACACCATATATTTT
.	TRBJ2-5	.	TRBV7-9	CASSLGTAEETQYF	TGTGCCAGCAGCTTAGGAACTGCCGAAGAGACCCAGTACTTC
.	TRBJ2-7	TRBD1	TRBV13	CASSLGDRAYEQYF	TGTGCCAGCAGCTTAGGTGACAGGGCCTACGAGCAGTACTTC
.	TRBJ1-2	.	TRBV11-2	CASSPGGDYGYTF	TGTGCCAGCAGCCCTGGGGGCGACTATGGCTACACCTTC
.	TRBJ1-1	.	TRBV30	CAWSVLRTEAFF	TGTGCCTGGAGTGTACTAAGGACTGAAGCTTTCTTT
.	TRBJ1-1	.	TRBV10-2	CATREANTEAFF	TGCGCCACCCGAGAGGCAAACACTGAAGCTTTCTTT
once	TRBJ2-2	TRBD1	TRBV10-3	CAMSTGGTGELFF	TGTGCCATGAGTACAGGGGGCACCGGGGAGCTGTTTTTT